This passage covers 32 T cell receptor beta chains from one sample sequenced in a study of cytomegalovirus exposure and HLA in healthy donors. The PCR contained 60 Vbeta and 13 Jbeta primers. The table came from immunoSEQ multiplex PCR; TCRdb's copy has only in-frame clones and leaves some out. The data contain about 67,000 clones, around 80% of them seen just once; the ten biggest clones take up 9.7%. Material: PBMCs. The source is a man aged 35 to 55 in good health and CMV-seronegative.

This clone has a handful of counts. In the same sample, other DNA sequences code for this CDR3. The chain couples TRBV4-1 to TRBJ2-1; weak D call: TRBD2 (5 bases). The CDR3 totals 12 residues. V was cut by 4 bases and J by 6 bases, with 7 bases left in between. Germline V gives CDR1 MGHRA, CDR2 YSYEKL. This CDR3 reads CASSLSGNEQFF. CDR3 nucleotides: TGCGCCAGCAGCCTGAGCGGCAATGAGCAGTTCTTC.

This clone was counted a few times. The V and J genes are TRBV5-1 and TRBJ2-3; D is uncertain. The germline V gene has CDR1 SGHRS and CDR2 YFSETQ. The ends were cut back, 2 bases at V and 7 bases at J, with 8 bases in the middle. CDR3 size: 12 residues. CDR3 sequence (DNA): TGCGCCAGCAGCTTCGGGTCTTATACGCAGTATTTT. It encodes CASSFGSYTQYF. Supplemented by reference TRBV5-1 and TRBJ2-3, the full variable domain reads KAGVTQTPRYLIKTRGQQVTLSCSPISGHRSVSWYQQTPGQGLQFLFEYFSETQRNKGNFPGRFSGRQFSNSRSEMNVSTLELGDSALYLCASSFGSYTQYFGPGTRLTVL.

This chain connects TRBV9 to TRBJ2-3, with 8 bases matching TRBD2. Germline CDR1 and CDR2: SGDLS and YYNGEE. The CDR3 has 17 residues. Unmatched junction bases numbered 9, after V lost 3 bases and J lost 0 bases. This CDR3 reads CASSARSSGASTDTQYF. The CDR3 region has the DNA TGTGCCAGCAGCGCGAGAAGTAGCGGGGCCAGCACAGATACGCAGTATTTT.

A note on this clone: The junction differs from germline at one of its ends, possibly a read error. The chain uses TRBV7-9 and TRBJ2-1, with 10 bases identical to TRBD2. The CDR3 contains 18 residues. CDR1 is SEHNR, CDR2 FQNEAQ, per germline (reference sequence). The CDR3 DNA follows: TGTTCCAGCCCCCGGGACCAGTCTAGCGGGGGCTCCTACAATGAGCAGTTCTTC. It specifies CSSPRDQSSGGSYNEQFF.

Points on this clone: One junction end disagrees with the germline gene, perhaps due to a read error. V and J are TRBV4-2 and TRBJ2-3, with unresolved D. The CDR3 loop spans 15 amino acids. Germline V CDR1 and CDR2: LGHNA, YNFKEQ. Here the CDR3 DNA reads TGTGCCAGCACCCAAGGTAGACTCTACGGGGATACGCAGTATTTT. This encodes CASTQGRLYGDTQYF.

The rearrangement joins TRBV7-8 to TRBJ2-3; D not resolved. Germline values: CDR1 SGHVS, CDR2 FQNEAQ. This CDR3 has 14 residues. Trimming took 4 bases from V and 4 from J, leaving 12 bases between them. CDR3 nucleotide sequence: TGTGCCAGCAGCTCACCGCAGGTACCAGATACGCAGTATTTT. Its translation is CASSSPQVPDTQYF.

This clone rates as medium-sized (0.01 to 0.1%). The V and J genes are TRBV11-2 and TRBJ2-1, with 10 bases matching TRBD1. In germline, CDR1 is SGHAT, CDR2 FQNNGV. Trimming removed 9 bases from V and 5 bases from J; junction bases left unmatched: 7. The CDR3 loop spans 14 amino acids. The CDR3 is CASNPGTGDNEQFF. The CDR3 nucleotides read TGTGCCAGTAATCCCGGGACAGGGGACAATGAGCAGTTCTTC.

The rearrangement links TRBV11-3 to TRBJ2-2; perhaps TRBD1 as D (5 bases). V lost 4 bases and J lost 1, with 19 bases in between. The CDR3 covers 18 residues. Germline CDR1 is SGHNT and CDR2 is YENEEA. The CDR3, as DNA: TGTGCCAGCAGCTCGTCGGGTGGGGCGGCCCTGAACACCGGGGAGCTGTTTTTT. Its translation is CASSSSGGAALNTGELFF.

Only a few counts were recorded for this clone. The V and J genes are TRBV5-4 and TRBJ2-7; 9 positions match TRBD1. The length of the CDR3 is 15 residues. CDR1 is SGHNT and CDR2 is YYREEE in the germline V gene (reference sequence). Trimming took 4 bases from V and 0 from J; bases not matched to a gene: 5. The CDR3 sequence is CASSLQQGASYEQYF. The DNA for the CDR3 is TGTGCCAGCAGCCTGCAACAGGGGGCCTCCTACGAGCAGTACTTC.

This clone has a handful of counts. V and J are TRBV4-1 and TRBJ2-3, with 7 bases that match TRBD2. V dropped 4 bases and J dropped 3; count of bases not matched to a gene: 13. The V gene's germline CDR1 is MGHRA and CDR2 YSYEKL. The CDR3 length is 17 residues. CDR3 bases: TGCGCCAGCAGCCGACGCAATGGCGGGAGATTAACAGATACGCAGTATTTT. This sequence encodes CASSRRNGGRLTDTQYF.

The rearrangement uses TRBV5-1 and TRBJ2-7; TRBD1 matches 10 bases. CDR3 size: 13 residues. From germline, CDR1 is SGHRS and CDR2 YFSETQ. V trimming: 3 bases; J trimming: 6 bases; junction bases outside the gene matches: 3. This chain's CDR3 is CASSWTGGGEQYF. The CDR3 nucleotides are TGCGCCAGCAGCTGGACAGGGGGAGGCGAGCAGTACTTC.

The chain has TRBV2 and TRBJ1-5, with D maybe TRBD1 (6 bases). The CDR3 extends over 13 amino acids. Germline CDR1 SNHLY, CDR2 FYNNEI. With 5 bases removed from V and 7 bases from J, the gap between germline ends came to 12 bases. CDR3 protein: CASSWEGEQPQHF. In nucleotides, the CDR3 is TGTGCCAGCAGTTGGGAGGGGGAGCAGCCCCAGCATTTT.

This chain joins TRBV7-9 and TRBJ2-1; TRBD2 aligns across 10 bases. Germline V lookup: CDR1 SEHNR, CDR2 FQNEAQ (reference sequence). V lost 1 base to trimming and J lost 8 bases; unmatched junction nucleotides: 2. The CDR3 has 14 residues. The CDR3 spells CASSLGTSGDEQFF. CDR3 in DNA: TGTGCCAGCAGCTTAGGGACTAGCGGCGATGAGCAGTTCTTC.

The V gene is TRBV27, the J gene TRBJ1-5; a weak D match, TRBD1 (6 bases). The CDR3 is made up of 14 amino acids. The germline gives CDR1 MNHEY, CDR2 SMNVEV (reference sequence). V shed 5 bases and J shed 6 bases, with 14 bases lying between them. The CDR3 here is CASSPGDTGQPQHF. The CDR3 nucleotides are TGTGCCAGCAGTCCAGGGGACACGGGTCAGCCCCAGCATTTT.

The CDR3 nucleotides read TGCGCCAGCAGCCAAGGGGGGGGGTTCTCCTACAATGAGCAGTTCTTC. It yields the protein CASSQGGGFSYNEQFF. The J gene is TRBJ2-1, the V gene TRBV4-1; 7 bases align to TRBD2. The length of the CDR3 is 16 residues. The V and J ends lost 1 base and 0 bases, in that order; junction bases with no gene match: 3. Germline values: CDR1 MGHRA, CDR2 YSYEKL.

The V call is TRBV6-6, the J call TRBJ1-1; D gene unclear. Germline CDR1 and CDR2: MNHNY and SVGAGI (reference sequence). V was clipped by 6 bases and J by 0 bases, with 14 bases between them. This CDR3 region has 15 residues. CDR3 DNA: TGTGCCAGCAGCCCTTACCTGGAGATGAACACTGAAGCTTTCTTT. Residues: CASSPYLEMNTEAFF.

The gene calls are TRBV5-1 and TRBJ2-3; tentative D call: TRBD2 (6 bases). V was pared by 3 bases and J by 2 bases, with 10 bases between. The V gene's germline CDR1 is SGHRS and CDR2 YFSETQ. CDR3 length: 14 amino acids. DNA for the CDR3: TGCGCCAGCAGCTCGGGGGACCCCACAGATACGCAGTATTTT. It translates to CASSSGDPTDTQYF. The full variable domain, completed using reference TRBV5-1 and TRBJ2-3, is KAGVTQTPRYLIKTRGQQVTLSCSPISGHRSVSWYQQTPGQGLQFLFEYFSETQRNKGNFPGRFSGRQFSNSRSEMNVSTLELGDSALYLCASSSGDPTDTQYFGPGTRLTVL.

V gene TRBV7-6 combines with J gene TRBJ2-7; 13 bases line up with TRBD2. Germline trimming cut 4 bases from V and 5 bases from J; bases unmatched to any gene: 8. Germline V gene data show CDR1 as SGHVS and CDR2 as FNYEAQ. The CDR3 runs 16 residues. The CDR3 bases are TGTGCCAGCAGCTCGAGGACTAGCGGGAGAACCAACGAGCAGTACTTC. Protein: CASSSRTSGRTNEQYF. Based on the CDR3 plus reference TRBV7-6 and TRBJ2-7, the full variable domain is GAGVSQSPRYKVTKRGQDVALRCDPISGHVSLYWYRQALGQGPEFLTYFNYEAQQDKSGLPNDRFSAERPEGSISTLTIQRTEQRDSAMYRCASSSRTSGRTNEQYFGPGTRLTVT.

V usage is TRBV2 and J usage is TRBJ2-7; weak D call: TRBD1 (5 bases). The V and J ends lost 3 bases and 4 bases respectively, with 7 bases between them. This CDR3 is built from 12 residues. Germline V lookup: CDR1 SNHLY, CDR2 FYNNEI. The CDR3 sequence: CASSETDYEQYF. The CDR3 DNA is TGTGCCAGCAGTGAGACAGATTACGAGCAGTACTTC.

The chain joins TRBV19 to TRBJ1-1; D may be TRBD1 (5 bases). The CDR3 covers 14 residues. CDR1 LNHDA and CDR2 SQIVND come from the germline V gene (reference sequence). The V and J ends lost 5 bases and 5 bases respectively, with 15 bases between them. The CDR3 DNA reads as TGTGCCAGTAGTCGAGCCGCTCAGGGAACTGAAGCTTTCTTT. The encoded protein is CASSRAAQGTEAFF.

This sequence joins TRBV7-9 and TRBJ1-5; 8 nucleotides match TRBD1. V shed 1 base, J shed 1 base, and the junction held 0 bases outside the gene matches. Germline values: CDR1 SEHNR, CDR2 FQNEAQ (reference sequence). The CDR3 length is 15 residues. The CDR3 protein is CASSLGQGSNQPQHF. In DNA form, the CDR3 reads TGTGCCAGCAGCTTAGGACAGGGGAGCAATCAGCCCCAGCATTTT.

The J gene is TRBJ2-2, the V gene TRBV5-4; D may be TRBD1 (6 bases). CDR1 is SGHNT and CDR2 is YYREEE in the germline V gene (reference sequence). V gave up 4 bases and J gave up 0 bases, with 10 bases separating them. The CDR3 totals 15 residues. CDR3 bases: TGTGCCAGCAGCCCCCGACAGGCGAACACCGGGGAGCTGTTTTTT. Its protein is CASSPRQANTGELFF.

The gene calls are TRBV19 and TRBJ2-2, with 7 bases aligning to TRBD1. This CDR3 region has 14 residues. CDR1 is LNHDA and CDR2 is SQIVND in the germline V gene (reference sequence). The V segment lost 4 bases and the J segment 4 bases; nucleotides outside the gene matches: 3. In nucleotides, the CDR3 is TGTGCCAGTAGTACTACAGGGGCCACCGGGGAGCTGTTTTTT. It specifies CASSTTGATGELFF.

The DNA of the CDR3 is TGTGCCAGCAATGGACTAGCATATGACTCCTACAATGAGCAGTTCTTC. Translation: CASNGLAYDSYNEQFF. The chain has TRBV6-6 and TRBJ2-1; TRBD2 aligns across 8 bases. The CDR3 covers 16 residues. The V and J ends lost 7 bases and 0 bases, in that order; junction bases with no gene match: 8. Germline CDR1 is MNHNY and CDR2 is SVGAGI (reference sequence).

This sequence joins TRBV19 and TRBJ2-1; 9 nucleotides line up with TRBD2. There are 15 residues in the CDR3. Losses at the gene ends were 9 bases for V and 0 bases for J; bases not matched to a gene: 6. Germline CDR1 LNHDA, CDR2 SQIVND (reference sequence). DNA of the CDR3: TGTGCCAGCAACCTAGCGGGGAGCTCCTACAATGAGCAGTTCTTC. This translates into CASNLAGSSYNEQFF.

This rearrangement joins TRBV27 to TRBJ2-7; a possible D gene is TRBD1 (6 bases). V gave up 6 bases and J gave up 1 base, with 16 bases separating them. The CDR3 spans 15 residues. Per the germline V gene, CDR1 is MNHEY and CDR2 is SMNVEV (reference sequence). CDR3 region: CASSPSGHSSYEQYF. Here the CDR3 DNA reads TGTGCCAGCAGCCCATCGGGACACTCATCCTACGAGCAGTACTTC.

The chain links TRBV2 to TRBJ2-7; 8 bases map to TRBD1. This CDR3 contains 15 residues. Germline-derived CDR1 and CDR2 are SNHLY and FYNNEI. With V trimmed by 5 bases and J by 0 bases, 6 bases remained unmatched. The CDR3 loop reads CASSFRDRSSYEQYF. CDR3 coding DNA: TGTGCCAGCAGTTTCCGGGACAGGAGCTCCTACGAGCAGTACTTC.

This chain joins TRBV11-3 and TRBJ2-2; 7 bases agree with TRBD1. The ends lost 0 bases at V and 0 bases at J; junction bases unmatched: 4. This CDR3 contains 17 residues. Germline assignment: CDR1 SGHNT and CDR2 YENEEA. The CDR3 DNA reads as TGTGCCAGCAGCTTAGATCAGGGGACAGCGAACACCGGGGAGCTGTTTTTT. Its protein product is CASSLDQGTANTGELFF.

V usage is TRBV7-9 and J usage is TRBJ1-3; the match to TRBD1 covers 8 bases. J was trimmed by 1 base and V by 5 bases; bases with no gene match: 1. Germline V CDR1 and CDR2: SEHNR, FQNEAQ (reference sequence). This CDR3 comprises 14 residues. In DNA form, the CDR3 reads TGTGCCAGCAGCCAGGGGGCTTCTGGAAACACCATATATTTT. Translating it yields CASSQGASGNTIYF.

V is TRBV6-6 and J is TRBJ2-3, with no clear D. Deletions cut 5 bases from V and 5 bases from J, with 5 bases between. The CDR3 loop spans 11 amino acids. Looked up from germline, CDR1 is MNHNY and CDR2 is SVGAGI (reference sequence). The CDR3 protein is CASSLGDTQYF. The CDR3 DNA sequence: TGTGCCAGCAGTCTAGGAGATACGCAGTATTTT.

V gene TRBV7-9 combines with J gene TRBJ2-1, with unresolved D. Trimming removed 2 bases from V and 1 base from J, with 9 bases in between. The CDR3 covers 15 residues. Germline V gives CDR1 SEHNR, CDR2 FQNEAQ (reference sequence). The CDR3 region has the DNA TGTGCCAGCAGCTTAAACATTGTGTCCTACAATGAGCAGTTCTTC. Protein product: CASSLNIVSYNEQFF.

This chain joins TRBV4-1 and TRBJ2-7, with 7 bases identical to TRBD1. The CDR3 length is 15 residues. The V segment lost 5 bases and the J segment 1 base; nucleotides outside the gene matches: 8. CDR1 is MGHRA, CDR2 YSYEKL, per germline. CDR3 sequence (DNA): TGCGCCAGCAGCTCTCTAACAGGGGCGTCCTACGAGCAGTACTTC. Residues: CASSSLTGASYEQYF.